These 9 T cell receptor beta chains came from one sample sequenced in a study of CXCR3-negative and CXCR3-positive naive CD8 T cells. UMI-labeled 5' RACE yielded the TRB cDNA libraries. TCRdb reprocessed the 5' RACE reads, keeping one entry per CDR3 protein, no DNA. The sample has some 50,000 distinct CDR3 sequences; the top ten hold about 1.6%. Material for sequencing was naive CXCR3- CD8+ T cells from blood. Sample subset: CD45RO-CCR7+CD27+CD95- naive CD8+ T cells lacking CXCR3 (TNR3-). These receptors were taken from a human donor in good health. Some clones in this sample may be carry-over from other donors' samples.

V gene TRBV7-2 combines with J gene TRBJ2-1; TCRdb's assignment of TRBD2 cannot be checked, as there is no DNA. This CDR3 is 15 amino acids long. The germline V gene has CDR1 SGHTA and CDR2 FQGNSA. This CDR3 reads CASSPLAGAYDEQFF.

V usage is TRBV15 and J usage is TRBJ2-2. The CDR3 totals 14 residues. Germline V gene lookup returns CDR1 LNHNV and CDR2 YYDKDF (reference sequence). The CDR3: CATSRNRNTGELFF.

V gene TRBV28 combines with J gene TRBJ2-1; lacking DNA, the TRBD2 call made by TCRdb goes unchecked. The CDR3 totals 15 residues. Germline CDR1 and CDR2: MDHEN and SYDVKM. CDR3 sequence: CASSLSLATYNEQFF.

This CDR3 is CASSPRGVAGGSLSYNEQFF. The chain carries TRBV4-2 and TRBJ2-1; TCRdb proposes TRBD2, but this gene call is untestable without DNA. This CDR3 is 20 amino acids long. Germline values: CDR1 LGHNA, CDR2 YNFKEQ.

The chain uses TRBV7-3 and TRBJ2-1; TCRdb designates TRBD2, a call that cannot be tested without DNA. Per germline, CDR1 SGHTA and CDR2 FQGTGA. This CDR3 comprises 17 residues. The chain's CDR3 is CASSGLAGFSSYNEQFF. The variable domain in full, with the rest retrieved from reference TRBV7-3 and TRBJ2-1, is GAGVSQTPSNKVTEKGKYVELRCDPISGHTALYWYRQSLGQGPEFLIYFQGTGAADDSGLPNDRFFAVRPEGSVSTLKIQRTERGDSAVYLCASSGLAGFSSYNEQFFGPGTRLTVL.

This sequence joins TRBV2 and TRBJ2-3. From germline, CDR1 is SNHLY and CDR2 FYNNEI. This CDR3 spans 14 amino acids. CDR3 protein: CASSDSVGTDTQYF.

This chain links TRBV6-5 with TRBJ1-2; absent DNA, TCRdb's TRBD1 call cannot be checked. The V gene's germline CDR1 is MNHEY and CDR2 SVGAGI. CDR3 length equals 15 residues. This CDR3 reads CASSYSRGSGYGYTF.

The chain employs TRBV29-1 and TRBJ1-1; absent DNA, TCRdb's TRBD1 call cannot be checked. Germline V gives CDR1 SQVTM, CDR2 ANQGSEA. This CDR3 comprises 15 residues. The chain's CDR3 is CSVESAGRGNTEAFF.

J is TRBJ2-7 and V is TRBV12-3 or TRBV12-4; as DNA is missing, the TRBD1 call by TCRdb cannot be tested. This CDR3 comprises 12 residues. The CDR3 sequence is CASQQGITEQYF.